Sequencing of this T cell receptor beta chain was carried out in a study of CD8 T cells in Susac syndrome. Study-level background: Patients with Susac syndrome were therapy-naive, on corticosteroids, or on intravenous immunoglobulin alone at the time that blood was drawn.

Roughly 0.45 to 1 ug RNA was reverse transcribed with random hexamers. TCRdb used MiXCR to reprocess the immunoSEQ multiplex PCR reads, holding one entry per CDR3 protein. The sample includes about 190,000 distinct CDR3 sequences, around 95% seen only once; the top ten take 0.098%. The length of the CDR3 is 15 residues. The J segment lost 2 bases and the V segment lost 1 base, leaving 3 bases of the junction unmatched. From germline, CDR1 is SGHDT and CDR2 YYEEEE. The sequence was collected from a human donor with Susac syndrome. The sequenced sample was CD4+ T cells from PBMCs. The chain couples TRBV5-6 to TRBJ2-7; 10 positions match TRBD1. This CDR3 reads CASSLPGQGPYEQYF. CDR3 nucleotides: TGTGCCAGCAGCTTGCCGGGACAGGGGCCCTACGAGCAGTACTTC.